This TCR beta chain was sequenced in a study of blood T cell repertoires in COVID-19. Germline values: CDR1 SNHLY, CDR2 FYNNEI. The CDR3 runs to 17 residues. V lost 6 bases to trimming and J lost 0 bases, with 15 bases between them. Libraries were prepared by immunoSEQ multiplex PCR; TCRdb keeps only in-frame clonotypes and omits some of them. Seen here are some 48,000 clones, 86% observed once, and the top ten hold about 2.5%. The V call is TRBV2, the J call TRBJ2-6, with a possible D match to TRBD1 (5 bases). The sequence derives from a woman older than 75 with COVID-19, enrolled during active disease. The specimen was peripheral blood. CDR3 region: CASRLDRQFSGANVLTF. CDR3 nucleotides: TGTGCCAGCAGACTCGACCGACAGTTCTCTGGGGCCAACGTCCTGACTTTC.